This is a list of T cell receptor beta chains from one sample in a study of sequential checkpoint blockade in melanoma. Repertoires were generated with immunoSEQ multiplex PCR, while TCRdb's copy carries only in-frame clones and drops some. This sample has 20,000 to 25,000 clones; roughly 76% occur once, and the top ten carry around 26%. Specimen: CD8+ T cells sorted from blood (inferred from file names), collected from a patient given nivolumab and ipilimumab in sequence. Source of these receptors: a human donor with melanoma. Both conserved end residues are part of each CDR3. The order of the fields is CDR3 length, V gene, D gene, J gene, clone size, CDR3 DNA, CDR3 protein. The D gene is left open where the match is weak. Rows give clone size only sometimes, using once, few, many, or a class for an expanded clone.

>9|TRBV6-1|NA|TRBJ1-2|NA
TGTGCCTCCTACTATGGCTACACCTTC
CASYYGYTF
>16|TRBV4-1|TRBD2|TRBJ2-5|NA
TGCGCCAGCAGCCTCTCCGCGGGGGGCCTAAAAGAGACCCAGTACTTC
CASSLSAGGLKETQYF
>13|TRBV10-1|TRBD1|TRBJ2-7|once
TGCGCCAGCAGTGAGGACAGGGGTCGAGAGCAGTACTTC
CASSEDRGREQYF
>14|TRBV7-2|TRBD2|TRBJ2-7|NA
TGTGCCAGCACCAGACTAGCGGGGTCCTACGAGCAGTACTTC
CASTRLAGSYEQYF
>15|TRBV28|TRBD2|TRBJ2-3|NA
TGTGCCAGCAGGCGGACTAGCGGGCGCACAGATACGCAGTATTTT
CASRRTSGRTDTQYF
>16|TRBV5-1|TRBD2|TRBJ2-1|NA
TGCGCCAGCAGCCAAGCTACGGGGGGAACCTACAATGAGCAGTTCTTC
CASSQATGGTYNEQFF
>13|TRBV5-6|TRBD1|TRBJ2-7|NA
TGTGCCAGCAGGCGGACAGGCTCCTACGAGCAGTACTTC
CASRRTGSYEQYF
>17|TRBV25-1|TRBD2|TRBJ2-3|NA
TGTGCCAGCAGTGAATATTTGACTAGCGGGTCCACAGATACGCAGTATTTT
CASSEYLTSGSTDTQYF
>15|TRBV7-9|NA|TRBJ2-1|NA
TGTGCCAGCAGCTCCACAGGGAACTCCTACAATGAGCAGTTCTTC
CASSSTGNSYNEQFF
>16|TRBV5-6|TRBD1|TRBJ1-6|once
TGTGCCAGCAGCTTGCTTAGCCACTCAGGGGGGTCACCCCTCCACTTT
CASSLLSHSGGSPLHF
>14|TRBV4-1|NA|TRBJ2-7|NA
TGCGCCAGCAGCAACCGGGACTCTGCGGGGGAGCAGTACTTC
CASSNRDSAGEQYF
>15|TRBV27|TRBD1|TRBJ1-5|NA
TGTGCCAGCAGTCTCGGGACAGGACTCAATCAGCCCCAGCATTTT
CASSLGTGLNQPQHF
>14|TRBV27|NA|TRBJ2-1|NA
TGTGCCAGCAGTCTCTCGGACAGATCCGATGAGCAGTTCTTC
CASSLSDRSDEQFF
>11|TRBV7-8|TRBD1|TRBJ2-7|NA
TGTGCCAGCAACGAAGGGGGCTACCAGTACTTC
CASNEGGYQYF
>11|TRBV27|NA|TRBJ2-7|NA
TGTGCCAGCAGCCGAGGTGGAGAGCAGTACTTC
CASSRGGEQYF
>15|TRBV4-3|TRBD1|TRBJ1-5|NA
TGCGCCAGCAGCCAGGCGGGACAGCGAGATCAGCCCCAGCATTTT
CASSQAGQRDQPQHF
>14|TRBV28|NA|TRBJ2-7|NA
TGTGCCAGCAGTTTGCAAGACAATACCTACGAGCAGTACTTC
CASSLQDNTYEQYF
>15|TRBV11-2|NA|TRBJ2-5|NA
TGTGCCAGCAGCTTAATAACGGCCGGGTGGGAGACCCAGTACTTC
CASSLITAGWETQYF
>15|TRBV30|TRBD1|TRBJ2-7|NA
TGTGCCTGGAGTAGGACAGGGGGTGACGTGGACGAGCAGTACTTC
CAWSRTGGDVDEQYF
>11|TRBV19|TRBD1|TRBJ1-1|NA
TGTGCCACTTGGACAGGGGGAGTAGCTTTCTTT
CATWTGGVAFF
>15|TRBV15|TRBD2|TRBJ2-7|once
TGTGCCACCTCAAGGAGCGGGAGGGCCCTCAACGAGCAGTACTTC
CATSRSGRALNEQYF
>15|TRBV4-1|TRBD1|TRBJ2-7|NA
TGCGCCAGCAGCCAAGGCGGACAGGGATGGTCCGAGCAGTACTTC
CASSQGGQGWSEQYF
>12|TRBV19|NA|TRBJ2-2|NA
TGTGCCAGTACCGATCGGACCGGGGAGCTGTTTTTT
CASTDRTGELFF
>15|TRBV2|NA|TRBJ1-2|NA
TGTGCCAGCAGTGAAGGGACAGATTCTAACTATGGCTACACCTTC
CASSEGTDSNYGYTF
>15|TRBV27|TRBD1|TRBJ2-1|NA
TGTGCCAGCAGTTTAGGACAGGGGGGATACAATGAGCAGTTCTTC
CASSLGQGGYNEQFF
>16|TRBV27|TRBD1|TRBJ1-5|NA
TGTGCCAGCAGCCGTTCCGGGACAGGTTACAATCAGCCCCAGCATTTT
CASSRSGTGYNQPQHF